This T cell receptor (beta chain) was recorded in a study of blood T cell repertoires in COVID-19. The repertoire was sequenced with immunoSEQ multiplex PCR; TCRdb's copy has only in-frame clones and lacks some. The profile shows 70,000 or so clones, more than 70% of them singletons. The CDR3 is 14 residues long. The junction had 5 bases not matched to a gene; V was cut back by 6 bases and J by 7 bases. The germline gives CDR1 SNHLY, CDR2 FYNNEI. Sequencing input: peripheral blood. This TCR derives from a man aged 50 to 59 with COVID-19, enrolled during active disease. V usage is TRBV2 and J usage is TRBJ1-6, with TRBD1 matching over 8 bases. The CDR3 loop is CASRDRAGNSPLHF. The CDR3 DNA follows: TGTGCCAGCAGGGACAGGGCTGGGAATTCACCCCTCCACTTT.